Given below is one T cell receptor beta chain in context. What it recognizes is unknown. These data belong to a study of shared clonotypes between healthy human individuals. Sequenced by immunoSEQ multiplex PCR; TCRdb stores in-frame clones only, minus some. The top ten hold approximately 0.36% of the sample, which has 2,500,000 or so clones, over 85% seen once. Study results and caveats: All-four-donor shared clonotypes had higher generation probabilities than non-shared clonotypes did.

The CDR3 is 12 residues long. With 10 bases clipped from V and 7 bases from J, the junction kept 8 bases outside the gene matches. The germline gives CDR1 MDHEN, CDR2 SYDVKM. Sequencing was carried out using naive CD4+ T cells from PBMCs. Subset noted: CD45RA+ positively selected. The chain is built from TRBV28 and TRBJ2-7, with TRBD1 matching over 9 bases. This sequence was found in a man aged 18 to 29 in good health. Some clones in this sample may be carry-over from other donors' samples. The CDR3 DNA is TGTGCCATCAGGACAGGGGTGCGGGAGCAGTACTTC. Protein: CAIRTGVREQYF.